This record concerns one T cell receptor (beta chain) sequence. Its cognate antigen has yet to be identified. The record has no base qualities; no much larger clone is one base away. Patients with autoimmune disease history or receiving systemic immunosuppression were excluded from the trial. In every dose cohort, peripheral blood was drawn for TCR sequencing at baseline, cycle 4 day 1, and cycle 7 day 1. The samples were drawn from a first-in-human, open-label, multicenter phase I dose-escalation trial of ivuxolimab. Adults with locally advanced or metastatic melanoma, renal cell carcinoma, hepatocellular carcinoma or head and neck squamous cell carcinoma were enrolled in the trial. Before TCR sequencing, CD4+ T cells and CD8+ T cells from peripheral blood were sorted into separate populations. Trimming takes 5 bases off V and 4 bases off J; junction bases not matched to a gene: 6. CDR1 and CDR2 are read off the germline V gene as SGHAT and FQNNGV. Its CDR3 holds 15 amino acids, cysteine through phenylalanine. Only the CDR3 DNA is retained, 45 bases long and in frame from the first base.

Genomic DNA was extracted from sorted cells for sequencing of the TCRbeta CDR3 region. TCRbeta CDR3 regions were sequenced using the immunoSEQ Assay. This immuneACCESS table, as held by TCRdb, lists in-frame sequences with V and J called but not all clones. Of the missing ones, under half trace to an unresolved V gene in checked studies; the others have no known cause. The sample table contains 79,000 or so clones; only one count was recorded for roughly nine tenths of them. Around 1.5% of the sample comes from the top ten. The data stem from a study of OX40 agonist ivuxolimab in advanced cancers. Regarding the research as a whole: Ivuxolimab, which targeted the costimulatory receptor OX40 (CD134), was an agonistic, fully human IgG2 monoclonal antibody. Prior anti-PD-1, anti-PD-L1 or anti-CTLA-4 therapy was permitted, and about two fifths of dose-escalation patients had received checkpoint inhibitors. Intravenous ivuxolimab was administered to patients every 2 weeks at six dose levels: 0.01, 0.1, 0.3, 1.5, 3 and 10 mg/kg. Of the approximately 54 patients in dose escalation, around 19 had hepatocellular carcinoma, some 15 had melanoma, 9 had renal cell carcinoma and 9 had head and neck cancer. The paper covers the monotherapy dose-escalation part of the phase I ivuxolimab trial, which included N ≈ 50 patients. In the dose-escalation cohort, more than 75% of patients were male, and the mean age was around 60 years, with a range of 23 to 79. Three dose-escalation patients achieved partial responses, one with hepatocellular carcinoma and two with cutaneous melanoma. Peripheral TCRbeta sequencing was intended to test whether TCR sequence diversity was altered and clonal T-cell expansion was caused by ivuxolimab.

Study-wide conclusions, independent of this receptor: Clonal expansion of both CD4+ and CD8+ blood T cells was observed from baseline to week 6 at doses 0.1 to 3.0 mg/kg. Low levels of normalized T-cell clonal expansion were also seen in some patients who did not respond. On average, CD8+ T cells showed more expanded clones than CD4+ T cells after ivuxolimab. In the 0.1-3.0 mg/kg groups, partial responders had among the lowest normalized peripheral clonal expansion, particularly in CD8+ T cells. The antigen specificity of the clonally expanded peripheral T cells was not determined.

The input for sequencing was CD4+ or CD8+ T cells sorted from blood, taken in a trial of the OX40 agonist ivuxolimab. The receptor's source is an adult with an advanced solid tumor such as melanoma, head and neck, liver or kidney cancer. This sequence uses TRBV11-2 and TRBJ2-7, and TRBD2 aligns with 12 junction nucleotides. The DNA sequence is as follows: TGTGCCAGCAGCGGGCGGACTAGCGGGAATTACGAGCAGTACTTC. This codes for CASSGRTSGNYEQYF.